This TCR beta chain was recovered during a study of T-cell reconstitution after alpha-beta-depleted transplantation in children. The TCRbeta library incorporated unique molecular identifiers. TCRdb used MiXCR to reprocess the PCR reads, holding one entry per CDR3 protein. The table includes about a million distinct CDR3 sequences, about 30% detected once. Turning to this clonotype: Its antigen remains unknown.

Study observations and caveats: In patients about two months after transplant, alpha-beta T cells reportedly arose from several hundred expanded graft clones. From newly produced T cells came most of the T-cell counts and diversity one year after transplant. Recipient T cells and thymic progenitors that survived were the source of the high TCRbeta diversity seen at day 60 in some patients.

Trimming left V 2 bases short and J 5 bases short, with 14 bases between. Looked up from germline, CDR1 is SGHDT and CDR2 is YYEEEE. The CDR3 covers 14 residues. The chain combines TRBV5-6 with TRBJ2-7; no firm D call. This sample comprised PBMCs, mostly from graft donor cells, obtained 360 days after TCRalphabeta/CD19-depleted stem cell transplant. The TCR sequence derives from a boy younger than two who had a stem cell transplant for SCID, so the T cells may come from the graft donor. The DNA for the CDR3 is TGTGCCAGCAGCTTAGCACGGCGTGGCGACGAGCAGTACTTC. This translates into CASSLARRGDEQYF.